Below, 29 T cell receptor beta chains from the same sample are listed, as sequenced in a study of blood T cell repertoires in COVID-19. Sequencing used immunoSEQ multiplex PCR; TCRdb keeps in-frame clones, though not all of them. The repertoire holds some 96,000 clones, with about 85% as singletons. Sequences were obtained from peripheral blood. The receptors were gathered from a human donor in a cohort sampled during active COVID-19.

On this clone itself: This same CDR3 is encoded by further DNA sequences in the sample. The rearrangement links TRBV27 to TRBJ1-1, with D uncertain. Germline CDR1 MNHEY, CDR2 SMNVEV (reference sequence). V was pared by 6 bases and J by 0 bases, with 11 bases between. The length of the CDR3 is 14 residues. This CDR3 is CASSLTRLNTEAFF. Here the CDR3 DNA reads TGTGCCAGCAGCCTAACTCGATTGAACACTGAAGCTTTCTTT.

This sequence joins TRBV2 and TRBJ2-7, with D maybe TRBD1 (5 bases). Trimming stripped 8 bases from V and 0 bases from J, with 14 bases between. The CDR3 has 14 amino acids. Germline CDR1 and CDR2: SNHLY and FYNNEI. The CDR3: CASLEGHGSYEQYF. The CDR3 DNA is TGTGCCAGCCTGGAAGGACACGGCTCCTACGAGCAGTACTTC.

CDR3 protein: CASSLSGTSLAFF. CDR3 DNA: TGTGCCAGCAGCTTGAGCGGGACATCACTCGCTTTCTTT. This chain connects TRBV5-8 to TRBJ1-1, with D perhaps matching TRBD1 (6 bases). The V end was cut by 1 base, the J end by 11 bases, with 15 bases between. The V gene's germline CDR1 is SGHTS and CDR2 YDEGEE. This CDR3 has 13 residues.

This chain uses TRBV5-1 with TRBJ2-7; possible D gene TRBD2, 5 bases. The V gene's germline CDR1 is SGHRS and CDR2 YFSETQ. The CDR3 totals 14 residues. V was shortened by 0 bases and J by 6 bases, with 13 bases between the two germline ends. CDR3 sequence reads: CASSLDSPEGEQYF. CDR3 DNA sequence: TGCGCCAGCAGCTTGGACAGTCCAGAGGGCGAGCAGTACTTC. Variable domain in full (rest from reference TRBV5-1 and TRBJ2-7): KAGVTQTPRYLIKTRGQQVTLSCSPISGHRSVSWYQQTPGQGLQFLFEYFSETQRNKGNFPGRFSGRQFSNSRSEMNVSTLELGDSALYLCASSLDSPEGEQYFGPGTRLTVT.

The genes are TRBV27 and TRBJ1-1; 9 bases align to TRBD1. This CDR3 has 14 residues. V was pared by 5 bases and J by 1 base, with 2 bases of the junction left unmatched. CDR1 is MNHEY, CDR2 SMNVEV, per germline (reference sequence). CDR3 DNA sequence: TGTGCCAGCAGTCGGGACAGGGCGAACACTGAAGCTTTCTTT. Encoded protein: CASSRDRANTEAFF.

The J gene is TRBJ1-6, the V gene TRBV5-1; unclear D gene. Per germline, CDR1 SGHRS and CDR2 YFSETQ. Trimming shortened V by 4 bases and J by 1 base, and 6 bases separated the two germline ends. The CDR3 is 14 residues long. The CDR3 reads CASSTGSYNSPLHF. In DNA, the CDR3 is TGCGCCAGCAGCACCGGTTCCTATAATTCACCCCTCCACTTT. Filled out from reference TRBV5-1 and TRBJ1-6, the complete variable domain reads KAGVTQTPRYLIKTRGQQVTLSCSPISGHRSVSWYQQTPGQGLQFLFEYFSETQRNKGNFPGRFSGRQFSNSRSEMNVSTLELGDSALYLCASSTGSYNSPLHFGNGTRLTVT.

This chain links TRBV6-5 with TRBJ1-2, with 8 positions matching TRBD1. The CDR3 is 13 amino acids. J lost 7 bases, V lost 5 bases, and 6 bases had no gene match. CDR1 and CDR2 from the germline V gene are MNHEY and SVGAGI. The CDR3 nucleotides read TGTGCCAGCAGTCGGGACAGGTTAAGTGGCTACACCTTC. This translates into CASSRDRLSGYTF.

The gene calls are TRBV5-1 and TRBJ1-4; TRBD1 agrees at 10 bases. The V gene's germline CDR1 is SGHRS and CDR2 YFSETQ. Trimming at V came to 0 bases and at J to 5 bases, leaving 1 base not matched to a gene. The CDR3 is 15 amino acids. CDR3 loop: CASSLEGQGNEKLFF. In DNA, the CDR3 is TGCGCCAGCAGCTTGGAGGGACAGGGGAATGAAAAACTGTTTTTT. Drawing the rest from reference TRBV5-1 and TRBJ1-4, the complete variable domain is KAGVTQTPRYLIKTRGQQVTLSCSPISGHRSVSWYQQTPGQGLQFLFEYFSETQRNKGNFPGRFSGRQFSNSRSEMNVSTLELGDSALYLCASSLEGQGNEKLFFGSGTQLSVL.

The genes are TRBV29-1 and TRBJ2-1; the match to TRBD2 covers 7 bases. The ends lost 0 bases at V and 15 bases at J; junction bases unmatched: 8. Germline CDR1 and CDR2: SQVTM and ANQGSEA. The CDR3 length is 12 residues. In DNA, the CDR3 is TGCAGCGTTGAAGAGGGGGGAGGGCCTAGGTTCTTC. Translating gives CSVEEGGGPRFF.

The chain uses TRBV10-3 and TRBJ2-2, with a possible D match to TRBD2 (5 bases). Per germline, CDR1 ENHRY and CDR2 SYGVKD. The CDR3 has 11 amino acids. Deletions cut 6 bases from V and 7 bases from J, with 6 bases between. CDR3 coding DNA: TGTGCCATCAGAGCGGTCGGGGAGCTGTTTTTT. This translates into CAIRAVGELFF.

The chain employs TRBV6-5 and TRBJ1-2; D might be TRBD1 (5 bases). Deletions cut 2 bases from V and 4 bases from J, with 17 bases between. The CDR3 has 16 residues. The germline gives CDR1 MNHEY, CDR2 SVGAGI. The CDR3 reads CASSYHFDRGGYGYTF. CDR3 nucleotides: TGTGCCAGCAGTTACCACTTTGATAGGGGAGGCTATGGCTACACCTTC.

The rearrangement uses TRBV19 and TRBJ2-7; the match to TRBD2 covers 11 bases. The CDR3 extends over 16 amino acids. The germline V gene has CDR1 LNHDA and CDR2 SQIVND (reference sequence). V lost 0 bases, J lost 5 bases, and 6 bases stayed unmatched. The CDR3 sequence: CASSIEGLAGGHEQYF. CDR3 sequence (DNA): TGTGCCAGTAGTATAGAAGGGCTAGCGGGAGGTCACGAGCAGTACTTC. The variable domain in full, with the rest retrieved from reference TRBV19 and TRBJ2-7, is DGGITQSPKYLFRKEGQNVTLSCEQNLNHDAMYWYRQDPGQGLRLIYYSQIVNDFQKGDIAEGYSVSREKKESFPLTVTSAQKNPTAFYLCASSIEGLAGGHEQYFGPGTRLTVT.

CDR3 bases: TGTGCCAGCAGCTTATGGCAGGGGAGAGAGACCCAGTACTTC. Amino acids: CASSLWQGRETQYF. The J gene is TRBJ2-5, the V gene TRBV7-2; D is perhaps TRBD1 (6 bases). V dropped 2 bases and J dropped 4 bases, with 11 bases sitting between them. CDR1 is SGHTA and CDR2 is FQGNSA in the germline V gene. The CDR3 has 14 residues.

The chain has TRBV28 and TRBJ1-5, with 8 bases fitting TRBD1. Germline V CDR1 and CDR2: MDHEN, SYDVKM. With V trimmed by 3 bases and J by 7 bases, 8 bases remained unmatched. The CDR3 sequence is 15 residues long. The CDR3 coding sequence is TGTGCCAGCAGTTTCGGACAGGGAGGAGGCCAGCCCCAGCATTTT. Protein: CASSFGQGGGQPQHF.

This chain joins TRBV6-2 or TRBV6-3 and TRBJ2-1; TRBD2 matches 7 bases. The trim removed 5 bases at V and 4 bases at J, leaving 8 bases unmatched. This CDR3 contains 15 residues. CDR1 and CDR2 (germline): MNHEY, SVGEGT. CDR3 in amino acids: CASSLGLDRYNEQFF. The CDR3 DNA is TGTGCCAGCAGTCTTGGACTAGATAGGTACAATGAGCAGTTCTTC.

This clone has a single count. The rearrangement joins TRBV7-8 to TRBJ2-5, with 7 bases that match TRBD2. The germline V gene encodes CDR1 SGHVS and CDR2 FQNEAQ. The CDR3 totals 13 residues. The trim removed 6 bases at V and 3 bases at J, leaving 4 bases unmatched. The CDR3 nucleotides read TGTGCCAGCAGGGTTGCGGGGGAAGAGACCCAGTACTTC. The encoded protein is CASRVAGEETQYF.

This chain joins TRBV27 and TRBJ1-6, with 7 bases aligning to TRBD1. V trimming: 6 bases; J trimming: 5 bases; junction bases outside the gene matches: 10. Germline CDR1 is MNHEY and CDR2 is SMNVEV (reference sequence). This CDR3 has 16 amino acids. The CDR3 coding sequence is TGTGCCAGCAGACTAACCCCGGGACAGAATAATTCACCCCTCCACTTT. It codes for CASRLTPGQNNSPLHF.

This chain links TRBV6-5 with TRBJ2-2; 10 positions match TRBD1. This CDR3 has 15 amino acids. Germline loops: CDR1 MNHEY, CDR2 SVGAGI. With V trimmed by 10 bases and J by 5 bases, 10 bases remained unmatched. This CDR3 reads CATGMTGGRTGELFF. CDR3 in DNA: TGTGCCACCGGAATGACAGGGGGCCGGACCGGGGAGCTGTTTTTT.

V and J are TRBV5-1 and TRBJ1-2, with D perhaps TRBD1 (5 bases). Trimming took 4 bases from V and 5 from J, leaving 15 bases between them. There are 14 residues in the CDR3. CDR1 is SGHRS, CDR2 YFSETQ, per germline. CDR3 sequence reads: CASSPGGSDYGYTF. As DNA, the CDR3 is TGCGCCAGCAGCCCTGGGGGGTCAGATTATGGCTACACCTTC.

V is TRBV28 and J is TRBJ2-7; D possibly corresponds to TRBD2 (5 bases). CDR3 length: 12 amino acids. V was clipped by 3 bases and J by 4 bases, with 7 bases between them. Per germline, CDR1 MDHEN and CDR2 SYDVKM. CDR3 coding DNA: TGTGCCAGCAGTTTGGGGAGATACGAGCAGTACTTC. Its translation: CASSLGRYEQYF.

The rearrangement uses TRBV4-1 and TRBJ2-7; 10 bases are a match to TRBD2. The CDR3 contains 15 residues. The V segment lost 5 bases and the J segment 5 bases; nucleotides outside the gene matches: 9. CDR1 and CDR2 from the germline V gene are MGHRA and YSYEKL. The CDR3 nucleotides are TGCGCCAGCAGCTCGCCGGGACTAGCGAGGGACGAGCAGTACTTC. Translating gives CASSSPGLARDEQYF.

The chain carries TRBV7-9 and TRBJ2-3; TRBD2 agrees at 10 bases. Trimming removed 5 bases from V and 0 bases from J; junction bases left unmatched: 2. The CDR3 loop spans 15 amino acids. Germline V gives CDR1 SEHNR, CDR2 FQNEAQ (reference sequence). Here the CDR3 DNA reads TGTGCCAGCAGCCTACTAGCGGGAAGCACAGATACGCAGTATTTT. Its protein product is CASSLLAGSTDTQYF.

The rearrangement uses TRBV5-1 and TRBJ2-7; no clear D gene. The V end was cut by 0 bases, the J end by 5 bases, with 9 bases between. Germline loops: CDR1 SGHRS, CDR2 YFSETQ. The CDR3 sequence is 13 residues long. CDR3 coding DNA: TGCGCCAGCAGCTTGGACATTTTGGACGAGCAGTACTTC. Its translation is CASSLDILDEQYF. The complete variable domain, with remaining parts taken from reference TRBV5-1 and TRBJ2-7, reads KAGVTQTPRYLIKTRGQQVTLSCSPISGHRSVSWYQQTPGQGLQFLFEYFSETQRNKGNFPGRFSGRQFSNSRSEMNVSTLELGDSALYLCASSLDILDEQYFGPGTRLTVT.

V gene TRBV19 combines with J gene TRBJ2-7; unclear D gene. The length of the CDR3 is 13 residues. Trimming took 8 bases from V and 0 from J, leaving 11 bases between them. Germline V gene lookup returns CDR1 LNHDA and CDR2 SQIVND (reference sequence). This CDR3 reads CASDTCDSYEQYF. The CDR3 DNA reads as TGTGCCAGTGATACCTGCGACTCCTACGAGCAGTACTTC.

This rearrangement joins TRBV6-2 or TRBV6-3 to TRBJ2-4; TRBD2 aligns across 9 bases. CDR1 MNHEY and CDR2 SVGEGT come from the germline V gene. The CDR3 runs 18 residues. The junction had 11 bases not matched to a gene; V was cut back by 5 bases and J by 0 bases. This CDR3 is CASSNQPSGTIAKNIQYF. In DNA form, the CDR3 reads TGTGCCAGCAGTAACCAACCTAGCGGGACAATAGCCAAAAACATTCAGTACTTC.

The chain recombines TRBV7-8 with TRBJ2-7, with 7 bases identical to TRBD2. V shed 5 bases and J 0 bases; nucleotides not matched to a gene: 10. Looked up from germline, CDR1 is SGHVS and CDR2 is FQNEAQ. The CDR3 is made up of 16 amino acids. This CDR3 is CASSPPLRDYSYEQYF. The DNA for the CDR3 is TGTGCCAGCAGCCCCCCCCTTCGGGACTACTCCTACGAGCAGTACTTC.

V gene TRBV18 combines with J gene TRBJ2-7; weak D call: TRBD1 (6 bases). CDR1 and CDR2 from the germline V gene are KGHSH and LQKENI. CDR3 length: 15 amino acids. Trimming left V 0 bases short and J 2 bases short, with 11 bases between. CDR3 residues: CASSPPTGRPYEQYF. The CDR3 nucleotides read TGTGCCAGCTCACCACCGACAGGTCGTCCCTACGAGCAGTACTTC.

The rearrangement joins TRBV5-4 to TRBJ1-5, with 9 bases matching TRBD1. This CDR3 contains 12 residues. Per germline, CDR1 SGHNT and CDR2 YYREEE (reference sequence). J gave up 4 bases and V 9 bases, and 2 bases lay outside the gene matches. The CDR3 region has the DNA TGTGCCACCGGACAGGGGAATCAGCCCCAGCATTTT. It encodes CATGQGNQPQHF.

The V gene is TRBV13, the J gene TRBJ2-1; 7 bases align to TRBD2. J was trimmed by 0 bases and V by 4 bases; bases with no gene match: 9. Germline V gives CDR1 PRHDT, CDR2 FYEKMQ (reference sequence). This CDR3 comprises 17 residues. CDR3 loop: CASSSSGTDHSYNEQFF. As DNA, the CDR3 is TGTGCCAGCAGCTCCAGCGGGACGGACCACTCCTACAATGAGCAGTTCTTC.